The clone carrying this T cell receptor beta chain was recorded many times. One entry per CDR3 protein results from TCRdb running MiXCR on the reads. The table shows about 97,000 distinct CDR3 sequences, with about 15% occurring only once. The V gene lost 8 bases and the J gene lost 0 bases, with 32 bases spanning the gap. This CDR3 is built from 21 residues. Germline V CDR1 and CDR2: MNHEY, SVGEGT. The data are from a study of T cell repertoires in cytomegalovirus infection. Study background: Public TCR beta signatures provided an indication of both CMV infection and a matching HLA type.

Source material: PBMCs. The receptor was derived from a human donor in good health (CMV status not recorded). Some clones in this sample may be carry-over from other donors' samples. The rearrangement links TRBV6-2 or TRBV6-3 to TRBJ2-1; TRBD1 might be the D (6 bases). CDR3 residues: CASAVKGEHWTVRSSYNEQFF. The CDR3 bases are TGTGCCAGCGCAGTAAAGGGGGAGCATTGGACAGTTAGGTCCTCCTACAATGAGCAGTTCTTC.